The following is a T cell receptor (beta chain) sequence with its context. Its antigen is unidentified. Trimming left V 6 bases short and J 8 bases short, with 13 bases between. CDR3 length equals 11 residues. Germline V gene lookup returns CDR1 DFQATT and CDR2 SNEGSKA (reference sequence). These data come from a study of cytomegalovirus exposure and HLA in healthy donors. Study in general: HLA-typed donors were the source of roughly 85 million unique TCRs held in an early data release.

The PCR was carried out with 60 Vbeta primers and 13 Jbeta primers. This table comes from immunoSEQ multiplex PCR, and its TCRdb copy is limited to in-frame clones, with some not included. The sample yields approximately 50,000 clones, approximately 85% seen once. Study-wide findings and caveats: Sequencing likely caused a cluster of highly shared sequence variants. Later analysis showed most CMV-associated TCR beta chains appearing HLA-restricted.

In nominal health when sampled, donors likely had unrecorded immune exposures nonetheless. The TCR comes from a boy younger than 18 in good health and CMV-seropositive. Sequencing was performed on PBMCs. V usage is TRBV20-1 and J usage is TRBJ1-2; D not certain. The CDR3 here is CSAPFGSGYTF. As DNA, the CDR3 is TGCAGTGCCCCGTTTGGGAGCGGCTACACCTTC.